What follows are 21 T cell receptor beta chains derived from one specimen sequenced in a study of blood T cell repertoires in COVID-19. Assay: immunoSEQ multiplex PCR; the TCRdb copy retains only in-frame clones and omits some. The sample consists of approximately 110,000 clones, 86% of them appearing once. The sequenced sample consisted of peripheral blood. The receptors were gathered from a human donor in a cohort sampled during active COVID-19.

The chain's CDR3 is CASTIREHSPLHF. The CDR3 DNA follows: TGTGCCAGTACTATTCGGGAACATTCACCCCTCCACTTT. The V call is TRBV19, the J call TRBJ1-6; D is undetermined. V dropped 7 bases and J dropped 8 bases, with 12 bases sitting between them. The CDR3 has 13 residues. Per germline, CDR1 LNHDA and CDR2 SQIVND (reference sequence).

The chain recombines TRBV18 with TRBJ2-4, with 7 bases aligning to TRBD2. CDR1 is KGHSH and CDR2 is LQKENI in the germline V gene. The J segment lost 9 bases and the V segment lost 4 bases, leaving 9 bases of the junction unmatched. This CDR3 is 14 amino acids long. In nucleotides, the CDR3 is TGTGCCAGCTCACGGGACTACGACGTCGGCATTCAGTACTTC. Translation gives CASSRDYDVGIQYF.

In this sample, this clone turned up a few times. The chain carries TRBV10-3 and TRBJ2-7; TRBD2 matches 7 bases. V lost 7 bases to trimming and J lost 2 bases; unmatched junction nucleotides: 8. The CDR3 is 14 residues long. Germline V gene sequence: CDR1 ENHRY, CDR2 SYGVKD. The CDR3 DNA reads TGTGCCATCACGGACGGGAGGACAACCTACGAGCAGTACTTC. Residues: CAITDGRTTYEQYF.

The rearrangement uses TRBV10-3 and TRBJ2-1; TRBD2 might be the D (6 bases). This CDR3 has 15 amino acids. Trimming stripped 8 bases from V and 0 bases from J, with 14 bases between. CDR1 is ENHRY, CDR2 SYGVKD, per germline. This chain's CDR3 is CAIRGGVSSYNEQFF. DNA for the CDR3: TGTGCCATCCGGGGCGGGGTGAGCTCCTACAATGAGCAGTTCTTC.

CDR3 DNA sequence: TGTGCCTGGAGTGCAGGGCCGCGTAACTATGGCTACACCTTC. Protein: CAWSAGPRNYGYTF. V usage is TRBV30 and J usage is TRBJ1-2; maybe TRBD1 (5 bases). CDR1 GTSNPN and CDR2 SVGIG come from the germline V gene (reference sequence). Trimming took off 1 base at V and 1 base at J, with 10 bases between the two ends. The CDR3 spans 14 residues.

DNA of the CDR3: TGTGCCATCAGGAGAGAAACCTACGAGCAGTACTTC. It specifies CAIRRETYEQYF. J is TRBJ2-7 and V is TRBV10-3; D is ambiguous. This CDR3 has 12 amino acids. CDR1 is ENHRY and CDR2 is SYGVKD in the germline V gene. Trimming pared 6 bases from V and 2 bases from J, leaving 8 bases between.

V usage is TRBV5-5 and J usage is TRBJ1-1; 8 positions match TRBD1. Trimming at V came to 4 bases and at J to 7 bases, leaving 9 bases not matched to a gene. Germline CDR1 and CDR2: SGHKS and YYEKEE (reference sequence). The CDR3 loop spans 14 amino acids. The CDR3 DNA is TGTGCCAGCAGCCTGAGAGGGACAGGATATGAAGCTTTCTTT. It encodes CASSLRGTGYEAFF.

The rearrangement links TRBV7-2 to TRBJ2-1; 9 positions match TRBD1. Germline V gene lookup returns CDR1 SGHTA and CDR2 FQGNSA. V shed 5 bases, J shed 15 bases, and the junction held 17 bases outside the gene matches. CDR3 length: 15 residues. CDR3 loop: CASSPLLQGAPNRFF. The CDR3 DNA is TGTGCCAGCAGCCCCCTGTTACAGGGGGCCCCAAATAGGTTCTTC.

The CDR3 loop is CASSLGTSGRWSNEQFF. DNA of the CDR3: TGTGCCAGCAGCCTCGGGACTAGCGGGAGGTGGTCGAATGAGCAGTTCTTC. V usage is TRBV11-3 and J usage is TRBJ2-1; 15 positions agree with TRBD2. V shed 5 bases and J 7 bases; nucleotides not matched to a gene: 9. In germline, CDR1 is SGHNT, CDR2 YENEEA. The CDR3 totals 17 residues.

This clone was found a few times. The chain has TRBV9 and TRBJ1-2; 10 bases line up with TRBD1. Germline V gives CDR1 SGDLS, CDR2 YYNGEE. Germline trimming cut 3 bases from V and 2 bases from J; bases unmatched to any gene: 4. The CDR3 runs 15 residues. CDR3: CASSAGGQGNYGYTF. The DNA for the CDR3 is TGTGCCAGCAGCGCGGGGGGACAGGGGAACTATGGCTACACCTTC.

This chain links TRBV27 with TRBJ1-6; D gene unclear. With 6 bases removed from V and 6 bases from J, the gap between germline ends came to 9 bases. This CDR3 is built from 13 residues. Germline CDR1 is MNHEY and CDR2 is SMNVEV (reference sequence). The CDR3 loop is CASSPRINSPLHF. The CDR3 DNA is TGTGCCAGCAGCCCGAGGATTAATTCACCCCTCCACTTT.

The chain couples TRBV10-3 to TRBJ1-4; TRBD1 is a possible D gene (6 bases). V shed 2 bases and J shed 5 bases, with 12 bases lying between them. Germline-derived CDR1 and CDR2 are ENHRY and SYGVKD. CDR3 length: 15 amino acids. The CDR3 reads CAISENGGRNEKLFF. The CDR3 region has the DNA TGTGCCATCAGTGAGAACGGGGGGCGGAATGAAAAACTGTTTTTT.

The chain employs TRBV5-1 and TRBJ2-5; TRBD2 matches 7 bases. Trimming cost V 1 base and J 5 bases; bases outside gene matches: 5. The CDR3 sequence is 14 residues long. Germline loops: CDR1 SGHRS, CDR2 YFSETQ. The CDR3 here is CASSLTRGGETQYF. DNA for the CDR3: TGCGCCAGCAGCTTGACGAGGGGAGGGGAGACCCAGTACTTC.

This clone was seen only once. The rearrangement uses TRBV19 and TRBJ1-1; the match to TRBD1 covers 7 bases. Germline V gene lookup returns CDR1 LNHDA and CDR2 SQIVND (reference sequence). Unmatched junction bases numbered 9, after V lost 5 bases and J lost 3 bases. The CDR3 has 15 amino acids. This CDR3 reads CASSFYRGDDTEAFF. The CDR3 DNA reads as TGTGCCAGTAGTTTTTACAGGGGAGACGACACTGAAGCTTTCTTT.

Here the CDR3 reads CASSGRGNTEAFF. As DNA, the CDR3 is TGTGCCAGTTCTGGTCGAGGGAACACTGAAGCTTTCTTT. V usage is TRBV11-3 and J usage is TRBJ1-1, with D unresolved. V was clipped by 9 bases and J by 1 base, with 12 bases between them. This CDR3 has 13 amino acids. CDR1 is SGHNT and CDR2 is YENEEA in the germline V gene. The complete variable domain, with remaining parts taken from reference TRBV11-3 and TRBJ1-1, reads EAGVVQSPRYKIIEKKQPVAFWCNPISGHNTLYWYLQNLGQGPELLIRYENEEAVDDSQLPKDRFSAERLKGVDSTLKIQPAELGDSAVYLCASSGRGNTEAFFGQGTRLTVV.

This sequence joins TRBV9 and TRBJ2-5; 9 bases match TRBD1. Losses at the gene ends were 0 bases for V and 4 bases for J; bases not matched to a gene: 4. The CDR3 spans 15 residues. CDR1 is SGDLS, CDR2 YYNGEE, per germline. CDR3 residues: CASSVGTGALETQYF. CDR3 DNA sequence: TGTGCCAGCAGCGTAGGGACAGGGGCCCTAGAGACCCAGTACTTC.

This clone was picked up a small number of times. The rearrangement links TRBV11-2 to TRBJ2-5; tentatively, D is TRBD2 (6 bases). The germline gives CDR1 SGHAT, CDR2 FQNNGV. This CDR3 spans 14 amino acids. Trimming pared 5 bases from V and 0 bases from J, leaving 10 bases between. Here the CDR3 DNA reads TGTGCCAGCAGCCACCCTAGCGACCAAGAGACCCAGTACTTC. Residues: CASSHPSDQETQYF.

This clone was seen a few times. V and J are TRBV30 and TRBJ2-7; 8 bases agree with TRBD2. J was trimmed by 0 bases and V by 3 bases; bases with no gene match: 13. Germline lookup yields CDR1 GTSNPN and CDR2 SVGIG (reference sequence). The length of the CDR3 is 17 residues. This CDR3 reads CAWSLPGGASSSYEQYF. CDR3 in DNA: TGTGCCTGGAGCCTTCCGGGAGGGGCGTCGAGCTCCTACGAGCAGTACTTC.

V gene TRBV9 combines with J gene TRBJ2-3, with 7 bases matching TRBD1. Germline V gives CDR1 SGDLS, CDR2 YYNGEE. The CDR3 has 14 amino acids. V gave up 2 bases and J gave up 10 bases; unmatched junction bases: 10. The CDR3 here is CASSVGRAQGAQYF. DNA for the CDR3: TGTGCCAGCAGCGTGGGACGGGCCCAGGGGGCGCAGTATTTT.

J is TRBJ2-2 and V is TRBV4-3, with 9 bases fitting TRBD1. In germline, CDR1 is LGHNA, CDR2 YSLEER. The CDR3 is 15 amino acids. The V and J ends lost 1 base and 7 bases, in that order; junction bases with no gene match: 4. CDR3 nucleotide sequence: TGCGCCAGCAGCCAAGGACAGGGGGATGACGGGGAGCTGTTTTTT. Translating it yields CASSQGQGDDGELFF.

This clone came up once. V gene TRBV6-5 combines with J gene TRBJ1-1; TRBD1 aligns across 7 bases. The CDR3 sequence is 14 residues long. Losses at the gene ends were 6 bases for V and 0 bases for J; bases not matched to a gene: 4. Germline CDR1 and CDR2: MNHEY and SVGAGI. CDR3 bases: TGTGCCAGCAGGTCAGGGGGAGTGAACACTGAAGCTTTCTTT. Translation: CASRSGGVNTEAFF.